A single sample gave rise to the 25 T cell receptor beta chains below, sequenced in a study of blood T cell repertoires in COVID-19 (dated by TCRdb to 2019 to 2021). Library method: the immunoSEQ multiplex PCR assay. Here the immuneACCESS table is served through TCRdb, limited to in-frame sequences with V and J called. Missing clones are a known gap in these copies; in checked studies unresolved V genes cover under half, and the rest lacks a known reason. This sample lists around 190,000 clones; 65% to 80% were detected once. Jointly, the top ten make up approximately 16% of the sample. Source material: PBMCs or T cells enriched from blood (not recorded which). The receptors shown here come from a woman aged 50 to 65 with acute COVID-19.

This chain connects TRBV18 to TRBJ2-5; 8 bases are shared with TRBD2. Trimming removed 3 bases from V and 5 bases from J; junction bases left unmatched: 11. The CDR3 extends over 16 amino acids. Germline V gives CDR1 KGHSH, CDR2 LQKENI. CDR3 DNA sequence: TGTGCCAGCTCACCCGGGACTAGAATGTTTCAGGAGACCCAGTACTTC. Translating gives CASSPGTRMFQETQYF.

This clone came up once. This chain connects TRBV7-8 to TRBJ2-7; D not certain. The germline V gene encodes CDR1 SGHVS and CDR2 FQNEAQ. This CDR3 is 13 amino acids long. Trimming took off 0 bases at V and 3 bases at J, with 6 bases between the two ends. CDR3 region: CASSLAPHYEQYV. In DNA, the CDR3 is TGTGCCAGCAGCTTAGCCCCACACTACGAGCAGTACGTC.

This clone was detected only a few times. The chain links TRBV7-3 to TRBJ1-2, with 7 nucleotides matching TRBD1. The CDR3 is 18 residues long. Germline trimming cut 4 bases from V and 7 bases from J; bases unmatched to any gene: 21. Germline-derived CDR1 and CDR2 are SGHTA and FQGTGA. The CDR3 nucleotides read TGTGCCAGCAGCTCACGACCTTCAACGACAGGGCCTACGGGTGGCTACACCTTC. Translating it yields CASSSRPSTTGPTGGYTF.

This chain links TRBV6-5 with TRBJ2-4; 13 bases are a match to TRBD2. Germline V gene sequence: CDR1 MNHEY, CDR2 SVGAGI. CDR3 length: 12 residues. With V trimmed by 8 bases and J by 8 bases, 0 bases remained unmatched. The CDR3 protein is CASGLAGDIQYF. DNA of the CDR3: TGTGCCAGCGGACTAGCGGGGGACATTCAGTACTTC.

The chain has TRBV19 and TRBJ1-2; D perhaps matches TRBD1 (5 bases). V gave up 7 bases and J gave up 5 bases, with 20 bases separating them. Germline lookup yields CDR1 LNHDA and CDR2 SQIVND (reference sequence). The CDR3 spans 15 residues. The CDR3 spells CASNTEVGQRYGYTF. DNA for the CDR3: TGTGCCAGTAACACAGAGGTGGGGCAGAGGTATGGCTACACCTTC.

The rearrangement uses TRBV5-5 and TRBJ1-1, with D perhaps matching TRBD1 (6 bases). From germline, CDR1 is SGHKS and CDR2 YYEKEE (reference sequence). Trimming stripped 3 bases from V and 3 bases from J, with 12 bases between. This CDR3 has 14 residues. CDR3 DNA: TGTGCCAGCAGCTCCCCCGGGGGGCACACTGAAGCTTTCTTT. The encoded protein is CASSSPGGHTEAFF.

This rearrangement joins TRBV2 to TRBJ1-4; a possible D gene is TRBD1 (6 bases). Germline CDR1 and CDR2: SNHLY and FYNNEI. The CDR3 sequence is 13 residues long. The ends were cut back, 3 bases at V and 4 bases at J, with 6 bases in the middle. The CDR3 DNA is TGTGCCAGCAGTGACAGGGGTAATGAAAAACTGTTTTTT. Its translation: CASSDRGNEKLFF.

This clone has only a few counts. The gene calls are TRBV6-5 and TRBJ1-5; perhaps TRBD1 as D (6 bases). The ends were cut back, 6 bases at V and 6 bases at J, with 15 bases in the middle. Germline V CDR1 and CDR2: MNHEY, SVGAGI. The CDR3 covers 14 residues. CDR3 amino acids: CASRDPQGSQPQHF. DNA of the CDR3: TGTGCCAGCAGAGACCCACAGGGCTCTCAGCCCCAGCATTTT.

The rearrangement uses TRBV28 and TRBJ1-2, with 8 bases fitting TRBD1. CDR3 length equals 12 residues. From germline, CDR1 is MDHEN and CDR2 SYDVKM. J gave up 13 bases and V 5 bases, and 9 bases lay outside the gene matches. CDR3 in amino acids: CASSTGQGGFTF. DNA of the CDR3: TGTGCCAGCAGTACCGGACAGGGAGGGTTCACCTTC.

This clone has a handful of counts. This chain connects TRBV7-2 to TRBJ1-3; D gene unclear. The CDR3 has 16 residues. Deletions cut 5 bases from V and 1 base from J, with 15 bases between. Germline lookup yields CDR1 SGHTA and CDR2 FQGNSA. The CDR3 here is CASSIGGAASGNTIYF. In DNA, the CDR3 is TGTGCCAGCAGCATAGGTGGAGCGGCTTCTGGAAACACCATATATTTT.

This clone was observed a few times. The germline gene is not matched at one end of the junction; a read error may be the cause. The chain links TRBV7-7 to TRBJ2-2; D remains ambiguous. Germline loops: CDR1 SSHAT, CDR2 FNYEAQ (reference sequence). This CDR3 is built from 15 residues. The CDR3, as DNA: TGTGCTAGCAGCCCAGCTGCAGCAGGTGGCGGGGAGCTGTTTTTT. The encoded protein is CASSPAAAGGGELFF.

This chain connects TRBV30 to TRBJ1-1; no reliable D call. The V end lost 1 base, the J end lost 6 bases, and 9 bases lay between the germline ends. Per the germline V gene, CDR1 is GTSNPN and CDR2 is SVGIG (reference sequence). The CDR3 has 12 residues. The CDR3 loop is CAWSAQFPEAFF. CDR3 DNA: TGTGCCTGGAGTGCACAGTTCCCTGAAGCTTTCTTT.

This chain uses TRBV6-5 with TRBJ2-5; maybe TRBD2 (6 bases). The germline V gene has CDR1 MNHEY and CDR2 SVGAGI. This CDR3 has 13 amino acids. Deletions cut 8 bases from V and 5 bases from J, with 15 bases between. Written as DNA, the CDR3 is TGTGCCAGCTCCCCCGAGGGGAGGGAGACCCAGTACTTC. This translates into CASSPEGRETQYF.

This chain joins TRBV28 and TRBJ2-7, with 12 bases lining up with TRBD1. Trimming cost V 5 bases and J 12 bases; bases outside gene matches: 5. CDR1 MDHEN and CDR2 SYDVKM come from the germline V gene. This CDR3 is built from 12 residues. CDR3 in DNA: TGTGCCAGCAGTCCGGGACAGGGGGCTGCGTACGTC. Translation gives CASSPGQGAAYV.

This chain links TRBV19 with TRBJ1-1; D is undetermined. Germline V gene data show CDR1 as LNHDA and CDR2 as SQIVND (reference sequence). The CDR3 covers 15 residues. V gave up 3 bases and J gave up 1 base, with 12 bases separating them. CDR3 amino acids: CASSMQSLPNTEAFF. DNA of the CDR3: TGTGCCAGTAGTATGCAAAGCTTACCGAACACTGAAGCTTTCTTT.

The J gene is TRBJ2-3, the V gene TRBV4-2, with TRBD1 matching over 8 bases. This CDR3 has 14 amino acids. V lost 4 bases to trimming and J lost 6 bases; unmatched junction nucleotides: 6. CDR1 LGHNA and CDR2 YNFKEQ come from the germline V gene. CDR3 nucleotide sequence: TGTGCCAGCAGCCCCCGGACAGGGTCGGATACGCAGTATTTT. It specifies CASSPRTGSDTQYF.

This clone was observed a few times. The rearrangement uses TRBV19 and TRBJ1-1, with no clear D. The CDR3 consists of 15 residues. V dropped 6 bases and J dropped 0 bases, with 14 bases sitting between them. Germline-derived CDR1 and CDR2 are LNHDA and SQIVND (reference sequence). CDR3 DNA sequence: TGTGCCAGTAGAAGGGAGGCCCCAATGAACACTGAAGCTTTCTTT. Encoded protein: CASRREAPMNTEAFF.

In this sample, this clone turned up once. V gene TRBV7-9 combines with J gene TRBJ1-5, with 9 bases fitting TRBD1. Germline V gene data show CDR1 as SEHNR and CDR2 as FQNEAQ (reference sequence). This CDR3 has 16 residues. V shed 1 base, J shed 4 bases, and the junction held 5 bases outside the gene matches. CDR3: CASSLGQGQGNQPQHF. CDR3 in DNA: TGTGCCAGCAGCTTAGGCCAGGGACAGGGAAATCAGCCCCAGCATTTT. Filled out from reference TRBV7-9 and TRBJ1-5, the complete variable domain reads DTGVSQNPRHKITKRGQNVTFRCDPISEHNRLYWYRQTLGQGPEFLTYFQNEAQLEKSRLLSDRFSAERPKGSFSTLEIQRTEQGDSAMYLCASSLGQGQGNQPQHFGDGTRLSIL.

This clone was seen more than once but under ten times. The chain is built from TRBV7-8 and TRBJ2-2; 7 bases align to TRBD2. Germline CDR1 is SGHVS and CDR2 is FQNEAQ. The CDR3 sequence is 19 residues long. Trimming at V came to 0 bases and at J to 5 bases, leaving 15 bases not matched to a gene. CDR3 sequence: CASSLARELFGAGTGELFF. The CDR3 bases are TGTGCCAGCAGCTTAGCGCGGGAGCTCTTTGGGGCCGGTACCGGGGAGCTGTTTTTT.

The chain recombines TRBV27 with TRBJ2-1; 12 bases match TRBD2. Trimming cost V 5 bases and J 10 bases; bases outside gene matches: 9. CDR3 length equals 15 residues. Germline CDR1 MNHEY, CDR2 SMNVEV (reference sequence). CDR3 in DNA: TGTGCCAGCAGTACACTAGCGGGGGGCCGCGAGGAGCAGTTCTTC. It translates to CASSTLAGGREEQFF.

This clone is a singleton in its sample. V and J are TRBV27 and TRBJ1-2; 9 nucleotides line up with TRBD1. This CDR3 region has 13 residues. Trimming at V came to 5 bases and at J to 8 bases, leaving 6 bases not matched to a gene. Germline CDR1 is MNHEY and CDR2 is SMNVEV (reference sequence). This chain's CDR3 is CASSRQGEGGYTF. The CDR3 coding sequence is TGTGCCAGCAGTCGACAGGGGGAGGGGGGCTACACCTTC.

This chain links TRBV29-1 with TRBJ1-2; 8 nucleotides line up with TRBD1. V was pared by 7 bases and J by 4 bases, with 5 bases of the junction left unmatched. This CDR3 has 12 amino acids. Germline CDR1 and CDR2: SQVTM and ANQGSEA. The CDR3 coding sequence is TGCAGCGGAGAGACAGGGGCCTATGGCTACACCTTC. Its translation is CSGETGAYGYTF.

The chain recombines TRBV2 with TRBJ1-6, with 7 bases identical to TRBD1. Germline trimming cut 4 bases from V and 10 bases from J; bases unmatched to any gene: 13. Germline V gene sequence: CDR1 SNHLY, CDR2 FYNNEI. The CDR3 totals 16 residues. Written as DNA, the CDR3 is TGTGCCAGCAGTGGAGTGGCCACAGGGGCCGGCTCACCCCTCCACTTT. Its protein product is CASSGVATGAGSPLHF.

The gene calls are TRBV7-9 and TRBJ1-3; D is ambiguous. V shed 7 bases and J shed 8 bases, with 9 bases lying between them. The CDR3 consists of 11 residues. Germline CDR1 is SEHNR and CDR2 is FQNEAQ (reference sequence). Here the CDR3 DNA reads TGTGCCAGCACCCTGGGAGACACCATATATTTT. Its translation: CASTLGDTIYF.

The J gene is TRBJ2-5, the V gene TRBV6-5, with 7 bases matching TRBD1. From germline, CDR1 is MNHEY and CDR2 SVGAGI. V shed 6 bases, J shed 2 bases, and the junction held 3 bases outside the gene matches. The CDR3 is made up of 13 amino acids. CDR3 sequence: CASRRDSQETQYF. The CDR3 DNA sequence: TGTGCCAGCAGAAGGGACAGTCAAGAGACCCAGTACTTC.